The source of this T cell receptor (beta chain) is a study of blood T cells in healthy people across ages. As for the study in general: About one barcoded TCR beta cDNA was captured per two T cells.

Remarks on this clonotype: Its antigen is not identified.

Overall study results and limits: Higher naive T cell percentage went strongly together with higher TCR beta diversity.

The authors ran a second PCR of 7 to 11 cycles using a sample-barcoded 5' primer and a J-beta primer mix. TCRdb re-called the 5' RACE reads with MiXCR, one entry per CDR3 protein. The sample shows about 1.6 million distinct CDR3 sequences, about 32% of them seen only once. Sequenced input: blood. The TCR was taken from a woman aged 25-40 years in good health.

The CDR3 spells CSAKNATNEKLFF. In DNA form, the CDR3 reads TGCAGTGCCAAGAATGCAACTAATGAAAAACTGTTTTTT. The V and J genes are TRBV20-1 and TRBJ1-4; D call uncertain. The CDR3 has 13 residues. Trimming took 6 bases from V and 0 from J, leaving 8 bases between them. The V gene's germline CDR1 is DFQATT and CDR2 SNEGSKA (reference sequence).